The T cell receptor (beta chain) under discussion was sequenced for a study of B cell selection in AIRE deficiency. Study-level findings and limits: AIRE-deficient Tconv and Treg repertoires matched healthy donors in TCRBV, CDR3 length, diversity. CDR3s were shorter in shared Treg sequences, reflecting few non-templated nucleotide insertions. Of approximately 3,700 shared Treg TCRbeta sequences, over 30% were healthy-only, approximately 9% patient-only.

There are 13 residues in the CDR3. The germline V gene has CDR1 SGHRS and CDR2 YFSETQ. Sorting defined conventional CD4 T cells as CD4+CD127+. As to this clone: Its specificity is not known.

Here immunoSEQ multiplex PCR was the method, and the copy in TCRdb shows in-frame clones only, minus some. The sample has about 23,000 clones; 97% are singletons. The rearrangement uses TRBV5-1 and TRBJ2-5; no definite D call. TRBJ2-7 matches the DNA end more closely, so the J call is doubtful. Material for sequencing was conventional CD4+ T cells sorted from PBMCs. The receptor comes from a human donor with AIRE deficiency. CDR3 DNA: TGCGCCAGCAGCACCTCTCGGTCCTACGAGCAGTACTTC. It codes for CASSTSRSYEQYF.